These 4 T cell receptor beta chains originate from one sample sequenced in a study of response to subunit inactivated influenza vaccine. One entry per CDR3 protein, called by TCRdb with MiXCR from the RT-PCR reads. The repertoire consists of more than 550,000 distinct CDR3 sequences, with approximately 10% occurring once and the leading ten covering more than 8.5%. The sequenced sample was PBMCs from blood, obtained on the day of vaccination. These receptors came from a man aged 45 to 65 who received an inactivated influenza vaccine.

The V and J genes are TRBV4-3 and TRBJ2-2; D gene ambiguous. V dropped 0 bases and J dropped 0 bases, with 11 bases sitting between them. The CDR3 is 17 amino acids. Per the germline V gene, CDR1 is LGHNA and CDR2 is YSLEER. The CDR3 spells CASSQETGPSNTGELFF. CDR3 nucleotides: TGCGCCAGCAGCCAAGAGACCGGGCCTTCGAACACCGGGGAGCTGTTTTTT.

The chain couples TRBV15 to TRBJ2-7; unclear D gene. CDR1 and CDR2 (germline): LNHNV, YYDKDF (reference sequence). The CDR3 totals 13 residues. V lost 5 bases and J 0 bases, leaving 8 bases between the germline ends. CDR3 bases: TGTGCCACCAGCCTCCGAATCTCCTACGAGCAGTACTTC. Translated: CATSLRISYEQYF.

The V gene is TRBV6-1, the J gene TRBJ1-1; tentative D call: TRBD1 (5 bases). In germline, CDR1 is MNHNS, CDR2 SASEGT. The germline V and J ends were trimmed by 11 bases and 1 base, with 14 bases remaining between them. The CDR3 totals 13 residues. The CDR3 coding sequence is TGTGCCTCTAAGGCGAGGGGGAACACTGAAGCTTTCTTT. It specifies CASKARGNTEAFF.

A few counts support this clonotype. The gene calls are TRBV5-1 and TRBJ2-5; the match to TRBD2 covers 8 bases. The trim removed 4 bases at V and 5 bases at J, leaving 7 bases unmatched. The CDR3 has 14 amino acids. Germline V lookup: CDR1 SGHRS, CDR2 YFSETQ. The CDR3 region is CASSPTGGMETQYF. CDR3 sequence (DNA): TGCGCCAGCAGCCCAACGGGGGGGATGGAGACCCAGTACTTC.